This TCR beta chain came from a study of PD-L1 blockade in urothelial cancer. Overall study context: Of some 30 patients, some 24 were males with bladder-origin urothelial cancer. Blood samples had a median of 141,255 T cells, tens of thousands of unique TCRs, and clonality more than 0.075. Regarding the study as a whole: Having blood TCR clonality under the median before treatment predicted better survival.

Time point given: pretreatment peripheral blood. Pretreatment and on-treatment blood mononuclear cell samples were taken, totaling between 1 and 8 time points per patient. Profiled with immunoSEQ multiplex PCR; TCRdb holds only in-frame clones, not every one. This table has approximately 41,000 clones, over 80% appearing once. The junction had 10 bases not matched to a gene; V was cut back by 8 bases and J by 7 bases. Germline V gene sequence: CDR1 KGHSH, CDR2 LQKENI. The CDR3 has 13 residues. Concerning this clone itself: What it recognizes is unknown.

The sample here was PBMCs, taken around atezolizumab (anti-PD-L1) treatment. The rearrangement uses TRBV18 and TRBJ2-5; 7 bases agree with TRBD2. This TCR was sampled from a man of 80 years or more with urothelial cancer. CDR3: CASRGEAQVTQYF. The CDR3 DNA sequence: TGTGCCAGCCGGGGGGAGGCCCAGGTGACCCAGTACTTC. The full variable domain, completed using reference TRBV18 and TRBJ2-5, is NAGVMQNPRHLVRRRGQEARLRCSPMKGHSHVYWYRQLPEEGLKFMVYLQKENIIDESGMPKERFSAEFPKEGPSILRIQQVVRGDSAAYFCASRGEAQVTQYFGPGTRLLVL.